Shown below are 26 T cell receptor beta chains from a single sample sequenced in a study of shared clonotypes between healthy human individuals. Measured with immunoSEQ multiplex PCR; TCRdb has only the in-frame clones, and not every one. This table holds some 1,400,000 clones, roughly 96% found once. Sequencing input: naive CD4+ T cells sorted from blood. Subset indicated: CD45RA+ positively selected. The receptors here all came from a young man in good health.

The rearrangement uses TRBV10-1 and TRBJ2-7; D is possibly TRBD1 (7 bases). The V end lost 2 bases, the J end lost 7 bases, and 15 bases lay between the germline ends. The CDR3 runs to 14 residues. Germline loops: CDR1 WNHNN, CDR2 SYGVQD (reference sequence). CDR3 region: CASSEQTGRGEQYF. For the CDR3, the DNA is TGCGCCAGCAGTGAGCAGACAGGGCGGGGTGAGCAGTACTTC.

The rearrangement joins TRBV19 to TRBJ2-4; the D gene is possibly TRBD2 (7 bases). This CDR3 is 15 amino acids long. Per germline, CDR1 LNHDA and CDR2 SQIVND (reference sequence). V gave up 2 bases and J gave up 7 bases, with 15 bases separating them. CDR3 coding DNA: TGTGCCAGTAGTATAAGGGGGGGCGAGAGTAACATTCAGTACTTC. It translates to CASSIRGGESNIQYF.

The V gene is TRBV18, the J gene TRBJ1-2, with 9 bases matching TRBD1. V shed 0 bases and J 3 bases; nucleotides not matched to a gene: 2. Germline CDR1 is KGHSH and CDR2 is LQKENI. The CDR3 runs 15 residues. CDR3 DNA: TGTGCCAGCTCACCACCCCGGGACAGGGACTATGGCTACACCTTC. This sequence encodes CASSPPRDRDYGYTF.

CDR3 DNA: TGTGCCAGCAGCCACGGAGAGACCCAGTACTTC. Residues: CASSHGETQYF. The chain employs TRBV7-2 and TRBJ2-5; D gene uncertain. The CDR3 totals 11 residues. Germline-derived CDR1 and CDR2 are SGHTA and FQGNSA. V gave up 5 bases and J gave up 4 bases, with 5 bases separating them.

The chain is built from TRBV4-2 and TRBJ1-1, with no clear D. The CDR3 covers 15 residues. Germline CDR1 and CDR2: LGHNA and YNFKEQ. The V and J ends lost 0 bases and 1 base respectively, with 9 bases between them. CDR3 amino acids: CASSQDGWENTEAFF. For the CDR3, the DNA is TGTGCCAGCAGCCAAGATGGGTGGGAGAACACTGAAGCTTTCTTT.

This chain connects TRBV5-1 to TRBJ2-3, with TRBD2 matching over 11 bases. The CDR3 spans 18 residues. Germline V gives CDR1 SGHRS, CDR2 YFSETQ. With V trimmed by 0 bases and J by 1 base, 7 bases remained unmatched. This CDR3 reads CASSLGSGRAGGTDTQYF. Here the CDR3 DNA reads TGCGCCAGCAGCTTGGGTAGCGGGAGGGCCGGGGGCACAGATACGCAGTATTTT.

The V gene is TRBV28, the J gene TRBJ1-5; 9 bases line up with TRBD1. Losses at the gene ends were 2 bases for V and 4 bases for J; bases not matched to a gene: 3. Germline V gene lookup returns CDR1 MDHEN and CDR2 SYDVKM. This CDR3 comprises 15 residues. The CDR3 is CASSLTGTGNQPQHF. The CDR3 DNA follows: TGTGCCAGCAGTTTAACCGGGACAGGGAATCAGCCCCAGCATTTT.

The rearrangement links TRBV30 to TRBJ2-3, with 7 nucleotides matching TRBD1. Germline lookup yields CDR1 GTSNPN and CDR2 SVGIG (reference sequence). With V trimmed by 3 bases and J by 2 bases, 11 bases remained unmatched. CDR3 length: 16 residues. For the CDR3, the DNA is TGTGCCTGGAGCCCGACCGGGACAGCGATCACAGATACGCAGTATTTT. This codes for CAWSPTGTAITDTQYF.

Here the CDR3 DNA reads TGTGCCAGCAGCCCACTGGGAGGGGCACACTACGAGCAGTACTTC. Translating gives CASSPLGGAHYEQYF. This sequence joins TRBV7-2 and TRBJ2-7, with TRBD2 matching over 7 bases. The CDR3 is 15 amino acids. Germline V gene lookup returns CDR1 SGHTA and CDR2 FQGNSA. Losses at the gene ends were 5 bases for V and 3 bases for J; bases not matched to a gene: 10.

The V call is TRBV6-5, the J call TRBJ2-1; D remains ambiguous. The CDR3 is made up of 11 amino acids. Germline V gene sequence: CDR1 MNHEY, CDR2 SVGAGI. Trimming removed 7 bases at V and 5 bases at J, with 6 bases between. CDR3 nucleotide sequence: TGTGCCAGCACCACAAACAATGAGCAGTTCTTC. Its translation: CASTTNNEQFF.

The DNA of the CDR3 is TGTGCCAGCAGCTTAGGGACAGGGCTTAGGGATGAGCAGTTCTTC. This sequence encodes CASSLGTGLRDEQFF. The V call is TRBV11-2, the J call TRBJ2-1; 8 bases are a match to TRBD1. Germline V lookup: CDR1 SGHAT, CDR2 FQNNGV. There are 15 residues in the CDR3. The V and J ends lost 1 base and 8 bases, in that order; junction bases with no gene match: 7.

The V call is TRBV5-1, the J call TRBJ2-1; weak D call: TRBD2 (5 bases). Trimming cost V 2 bases and J 2 bases, with 8 bases left between them. Germline assignment: CDR1 SGHRS and CDR2 YFSETQ. The CDR3 contains 14 residues. CDR3 DNA: TGCGCCAGCAGCTTCGTGGGAGCCTACAATGAGCAGTTCTTC. It encodes CASSFVGAYNEQFF.

The V gene is TRBV20-1, the J gene TRBJ2-1; D uncertain. This CDR3 comprises 11 residues. Germline CDR1 DFQATT, CDR2 SNEGSKA (reference sequence). V lost 6 bases and J 12 bases, leaving 15 bases between the germline ends. The CDR3 coding sequence is TGCAGTGCCGCGACGGGTGGGTTGCAGTTCTTC. It codes for CSAATGGLQFF.

V is TRBV7-8 and J is TRBJ1-2; 8 bases are a match to TRBD1. The junction had 24 bases not matched to a gene; V was cut back by 5 bases and J by 4 bases. Germline values: CDR1 SGHVS, CDR2 FQNEAQ. The CDR3 runs to 20 residues. CDR3: CASSQRTLTGGLPVGYGYTF. DNA for the CDR3: TGTGCCAGCAGCCAACGGACCTTAACAGGGGGTTTACCGGTCGGCTATGGCTACACCTTC.

V is TRBV7-2 and J is TRBJ1-5; D is unclear. Trimming cost V 1 base and J 3 bases, with 10 bases left between them. The germline gives CDR1 SGHTA, CDR2 FQGNSA. CDR3 size: 15 residues. The CDR3: CASSLGFGFNQPQHF. CDR3 DNA: TGTGCCAGCAGCTTAGGTTTTGGTTTCAATCAGCCCCAGCATTTT.

The chain joins TRBV7-2 to TRBJ1-5, with no clear D. Germline V gives CDR1 SGHTA, CDR2 FQGNSA. The CDR3 extends over 14 amino acids. V was trimmed by 3 bases and J by 4 bases, leaving 10 bases between them. The CDR3 sequence is CASSLLLRNQPQHF. CDR3 in DNA: TGTGCCAGCAGCTTGCTCCTCCGGAATCAGCCCCAGCATTTT.

V usage is TRBV9 and J usage is TRBJ2-7, with 9 bases aligning to TRBD1. CDR1 is SGDLS, CDR2 YYNGEE, per germline. The ends lost 2 bases at V and 3 bases at J; junction bases unmatched: 6. This CDR3 is 15 amino acids long. This CDR3 reads CASSVTQGAGYEQYF. The CDR3 DNA sequence: TGTGCCAGCAGCGTTACACAGGGGGCGGGCTACGAGCAGTACTTC.

This clone was observed a single time. This chain links TRBV9 with TRBJ2-7; D possibly matches TRBD1 or TRBD2 (5 bases each). The ends were cut back, 5 bases at V and 5 bases at J, with 14 bases in the middle. Per germline, CDR1 SGDLS and CDR2 YYNGEE. The CDR3 totals 13 residues. This CDR3 reads CASSALGDHEQYF. CDR3 in DNA: TGTGCCAGCAGTGCATTAGGGGACCACGAGCAGTACTTC.

This clone was recorded once. The chain carries TRBV9 and TRBJ2-2; no reliable D call. V was cut by 0 bases and J by 4 bases, with 7 bases left in between. CDR3 length equals 14 residues. Germline assignment: CDR1 SGDLS and CDR2 YYNGEE. The CDR3 region is CASSVALGTGELFF. Here the CDR3 DNA reads TGTGCCAGCAGCGTAGCACTGGGCACCGGGGAGCTGTTTTTT.

The rearrangement links TRBV18 to TRBJ2-5; tentative D call: TRBD2 (6 bases). CDR1 is KGHSH, CDR2 LQKENI, per germline. There are 16 residues in the CDR3. V dropped 0 bases and J dropped 3 bases, with 14 bases sitting between them. CDR3 residues: CASSPPSRWGEETQYF. The CDR3 DNA reads as TGTGCCAGCTCACCACCCTCCCGCTGGGGGGAAGAGACCCAGTACTTC.

The rearrangement joins TRBV27 to TRBJ2-2; 8 bases are a match to TRBD2. The length of the CDR3 is 17 residues. Germline V gives CDR1 MNHEY, CDR2 SMNVEV (reference sequence). Trimming took 4 bases from V and 1 from J; bases not matched to a gene: 8. In DNA, the CDR3 is TGTGCCAGCAGTTCAGGTAGCGGGATCCGGAACACCGGGGAGCTGTTTTTT. Protein sequence: CASSSGSGIRNTGELFF.

The chain carries TRBV11-2 and TRBJ1-3; no definite D call. Germline V gene lookup returns CDR1 SGHAT and CDR2 FQNNGV. There are 13 residues in the CDR3. Between the trimmed V and J ends, which lost 5 bases and 7 bases, there was a span of 12 bases. The CDR3 reads CASSPAFSNTIYF. DNA of the CDR3: TGTGCCAGCAGCCCCGCCTTTTCGAACACCATATATTTT. Full variable domain (missing parts from reference TRBV11-2 and TRBJ1-3): EAGVAQSPRYKIIEKRQSVAFWCNPISGHATLYWYQQILGQGPKLLIQFQNNGVVDDSQLPKDRFSAERLKGVDSTLKIQPAKLEDSAVYLCASSPAFSNTIYFGEGSWLTVV.

This sequence joins TRBV11-2 and TRBJ1-1; D is uncertain. The germline V and J ends were trimmed by 5 bases and 0 bases, with 10 bases remaining between them. CDR1 and CDR2 from the germline V gene are SGHAT and FQNNGV. The CDR3 consists of 14 residues. For the CDR3, the DNA is TGTGCCAGCAGCCTCCAAACGATGAACACTGAAGCTTTCTTT. This sequence encodes CASSLQTMNTEAFF.

The CDR3: CASRPGHFNSNQPQHF. CDR3 nucleotide sequence: TGCGCCAGCAGACCCGGACACTTCAATAGCAATCAGCCCCAGCATTTT. The rearrangement joins TRBV10-1 to TRBJ1-5, with TRBD1 as a possible D gene (5 bases). V was clipped by 6 bases and J by 0 bases, with 15 bases between them. The CDR3 sequence is 16 residues long. Per the germline V gene, CDR1 is WNHNN and CDR2 is SYGVQD (reference sequence).

This sequence joins TRBV7-2 and TRBJ1-1; D ambiguous. This CDR3 region has 13 residues. V lost 3 bases and J lost 1, with 6 bases in between. Germline V gene lookup returns CDR1 SGHTA and CDR2 FQGNSA. CDR3 in amino acids: CASSFSKNTEAFF. For the CDR3, the DNA is TGTGCCAGCAGCTTTTCGAAGAACACTGAAGCTTTCTTT.

This chain links TRBV6-6 with TRBJ2-5; D is possibly TRBD1 (6 bases). Germline CDR1 is MNHNY and CDR2 is SVGAGI (reference sequence). The CDR3 covers 15 residues. V lost 5 bases and J lost 5, with 18 bases in between. Here the CDR3 reads CASSTPDNQGETQYF. CDR3 sequence (DNA): TGTGCCAGCAGTACTCCAGACAATCAGGGGGAGACCCAGTACTTC.